This TCR beta chain was captured by sequencing in a study of blood T cell repertoires in COVID-19. At the level of the study: Sites in the United States, Italy and Spain provided acute and convalescent COVID-19 samples. Sources were T cells, B-cell-depleted T cells, or PBMCs; the material itself was cDNA or gDNA.

Clones were read by immunoSEQ multiplex PCR, and TCRdb kept only the in-frame ones, dropping some. The data show about 440,000 clones, approximately 90% seen once. This clone was observed a single time. The length of the CDR3 is 15 residues. The germline V gene encodes CDR1 MDHEN and CDR2 SYDVKM. V gave up 7 bases and J gave up 1 base, with 11 bases separating them. Allocation to cohorts depended on clinical history reported by the participants. This rearrangement joins TRBV28 to TRBJ1-6; D is perhaps TRBD1 (6 bases). The sequence was obtained from a woman under 30 with acute COVID-19. The sequencing input was PBMCs or T cells enriched from blood (not recorded which). The chain's CDR3 is CASKQGGSYNSPLHF. DNA for the CDR3: TGTGCCAGCAAACAGGGCGGTTCCTATAATTCACCCCTCCACTTT. Using reference TRBV28 and TRBJ1-6 for the parts outside the CDR3, the full variable domain is DVKVTQSSRYLVKRTGEKVFLECVQDMDHENMFWYRQDPGLGLRLIYFSYDVKMKEKGDIPEGYSVSREKKERFSLILESASTNQTSMYLCASKQGGSYNSPLHFGNGTRLTVT.